This T cell receptor beta chain was identified during a study of blood T cell repertoires in COVID-19. At the level of the study: COVID-19 samples from acute and convalescent phases originated in the United States, Italy and Spain. T cells, B-cell-depleted T cells, or PBMCs provided the cDNA or gDNA that served as material.

This table comes from immunoSEQ multiplex PCR, and its TCRdb copy is limited to in-frame clones, with some not included. Seen here are approximately 64,000 clones, 81% observed once, and the top ten hold around 0.83%. V trimming: 7 bases; J trimming: 6 bases; junction bases outside the gene matches: 17. The CDR3 runs 16 residues. Germline CDR1 and CDR2: MDHEN and SYDVKM. This sequence was found in a woman aged 70-85 years with acute or convalescent COVID-19. Specimen: peripheral blood. The gene calls are TRBV28 and TRBJ2-7; 8 nucleotides match TRBD2. Here the CDR3 reads CASNPLNPGGAGEQYF. The CDR3 nucleotides read TGTGCCAGCAACCCTCTAAATCCGGGAGGGGCGGGCGAGCAGTACTTC.